This TCR beta chain appears in the sequencing data of a study of blood T cell repertoires in COVID-19. Turning to the study itself: The United States, Italy and Spain supplied acute and convalescent COVID-19 samples. The analysed material was cDNA or gDNA that came from T cells, B-cell-depleted T cells, or PBMCs.

As handled by the study authors: Nucleated cell counts were estimated from reference gene primer amplification. Profiled with immunoSEQ multiplex PCR; TCRdb holds only in-frame clones, not every one. V, J and clone size reflect that table, while D and trimming were determined from the DNA. Among fewer than 90,000 clones, about 95% were seen once, and the ten largest hold around 4.7%. This CDR3 is 13 amino acids long. V was trimmed by 2 bases and J by 7 bases, leaving 6 bases between them. V and J are TRBV12-3 or TRBV12-4 and TRBJ1-6; unclear D gene. The clonotype originates from a human donor with active COVID-19. The donor label of this sample is uncertain. The sample taken for sequencing was peripheral blood. In nucleotides, the CDR3 is TGTGCCAGCAGTTTAATCTTGAATTCACCCCTCCACTTT. Translated, it gives CASSLILNSPLHF.